The TCR beta chain under discussion was sequenced for a study of OX40 agonist ivuxolimab in advanced cancers. The study, taken as a whole, reports: Antigen specificity remained undetermined for the expanded peripheral T cells. Near-lowest levels of clonal expansion characterized partial responders at 0.1-3.0 mg/kg.

If patients had autoimmune disease history or systemic immunosuppression, they were excluded. Blood specimens came from baseline, cycle 4 day 1, and cycle 7 day 1. Assay: immunoSEQ multiplex PCR; the TCRdb copy retains only in-frame clones and omits some. The sample shows about 70,000 clones, 85% of them seen only once. Worth noting for this clone: The antigen remains undetermined.

The length of the CDR3 is 10 residues. The V gene lost 9 bases and the J gene lost 7 bases, with 9 bases spanning the gap. CDR1 and CDR2 from the germline V gene are ENHRY and SYGVKD. The receptor's source is an adult with an advanced solid tumor such as melanoma, head and neck, liver or kidney cancer. This rearrangement joins TRBV10-3 to TRBJ2-5; D possibly corresponds to TRBD1 (5 bases). The starting material was CD4+ or CD8+ T cells sorted from blood, obtained in a trial of the OX40 agonist ivuxolimab. The CDR3 loop is CAIPTGTQYF. DNA of the CDR3: TGTGCCATTCCCACAGGGACCCAGTACTTC.